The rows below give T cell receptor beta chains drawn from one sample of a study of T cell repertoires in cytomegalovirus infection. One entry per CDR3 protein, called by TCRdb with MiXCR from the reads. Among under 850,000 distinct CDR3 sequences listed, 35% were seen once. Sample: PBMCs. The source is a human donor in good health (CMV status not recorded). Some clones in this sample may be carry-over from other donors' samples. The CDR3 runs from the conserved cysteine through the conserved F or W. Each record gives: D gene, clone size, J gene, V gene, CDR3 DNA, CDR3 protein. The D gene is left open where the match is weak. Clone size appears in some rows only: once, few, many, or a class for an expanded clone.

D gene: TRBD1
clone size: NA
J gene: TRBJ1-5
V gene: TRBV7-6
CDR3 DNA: TGTGCCAGCAGCACTAAGGGGGCTTCCAATCAGCCCCAGCATTTT
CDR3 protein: CASSTKGASNQPQHF

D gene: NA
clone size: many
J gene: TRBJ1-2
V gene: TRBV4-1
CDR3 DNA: TGCGCCAGCAGCCTTCTCCCGACCGAGAACTATGGCTACACCTTC
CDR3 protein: CASSLLPTENYGYTF

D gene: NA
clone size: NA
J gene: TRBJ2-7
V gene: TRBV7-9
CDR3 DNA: TGTGCCAGCAGCCTAGATATAAGACCCCTCGAGCAGTACTTC
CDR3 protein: CASSLDIRPLEQYF

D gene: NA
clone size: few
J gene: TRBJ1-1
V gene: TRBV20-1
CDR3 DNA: TGCAGTGCTAGAGATCCCGGGCCCGAAGCTTTCTTT
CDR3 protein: CSARDPGPEAFF

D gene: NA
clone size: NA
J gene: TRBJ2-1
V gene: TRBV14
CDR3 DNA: TGTGCCAGCAGCCCGATCAGGGGAGTGAATGAGCAGTTCTTC
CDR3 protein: CASSPIRGVNEQFF

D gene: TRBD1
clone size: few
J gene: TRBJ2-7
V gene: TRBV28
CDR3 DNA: TGTGCCAGCAGTTTATGGGCACAGGGGCGGGTCTACGAGCAGTACTTC
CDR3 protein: CASSLWAQGRVYEQYF

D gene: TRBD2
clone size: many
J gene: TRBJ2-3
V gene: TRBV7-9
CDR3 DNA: TGTGCCAGCAGCCCTTTAACTAGCGGGGTCGCTACAGATACGCAGTATTTT
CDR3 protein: CASSPLTSGVATDTQYF

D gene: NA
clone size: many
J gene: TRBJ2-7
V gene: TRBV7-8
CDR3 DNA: TGTGCCAGCAGCTTAAGGAGGGCGCTCAACGAGCAGTACTTC
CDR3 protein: CASSLRRALNEQYF

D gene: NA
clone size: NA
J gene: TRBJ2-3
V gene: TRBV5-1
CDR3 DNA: TGCGCCAGCAGCCCGGAGCATAGCACAGATACGCAGTATTTT
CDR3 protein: CASSPEHSTDTQYF

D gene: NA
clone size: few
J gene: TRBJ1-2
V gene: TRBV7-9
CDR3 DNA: TGTGCCAGCAGCTTAGTACGTGCGCACTATGGCTACACCTTC
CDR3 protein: CASSLVRAHYGYTF

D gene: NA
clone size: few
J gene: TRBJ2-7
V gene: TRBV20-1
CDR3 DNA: TGCAGTGCTAGAGAGTCCTCGAGACAACTCAAGCAGTACTTC
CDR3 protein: CSARESSRQLKQYF

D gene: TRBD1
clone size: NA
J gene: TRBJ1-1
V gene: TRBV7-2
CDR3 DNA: TGTGCCAGCAGCTTGGAACAGGGGGAACTAGGAGCTTTCTTT
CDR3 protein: CASSLEQGELGAFF

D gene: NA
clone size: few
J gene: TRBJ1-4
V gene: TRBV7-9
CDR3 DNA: TGTGCCAGCAGCGCCTACGGCAACGGGCAGGAAAAACTGTTTTTT
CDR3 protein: CASSAYGNGQEKLFF

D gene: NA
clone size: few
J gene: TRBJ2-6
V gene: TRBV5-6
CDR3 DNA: TGTGCCAGCAGCTTATATGGGGTCTCTGGGGCCAACGTCCTGACTTTC
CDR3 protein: CASSLYGVSGANVLTF

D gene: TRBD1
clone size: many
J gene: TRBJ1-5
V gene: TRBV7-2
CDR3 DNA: TGTGCCAGCAGCTACCTAGGACAGGGACTATCTGGGCAGCCCCAGCATTTT
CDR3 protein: CASSYLGQGLSGQPQHF

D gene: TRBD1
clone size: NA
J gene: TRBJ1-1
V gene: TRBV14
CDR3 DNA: TGTGCCAGCAGCCACGGACAGGGGTCGGTGTACACTGAAGCTTTCTTT
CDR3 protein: CASSHGQGSVYTEAFF

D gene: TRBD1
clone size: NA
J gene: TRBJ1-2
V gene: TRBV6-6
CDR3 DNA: TGTGCCAGCAGTCTGCGGGGGACAGAGTATGGCTACACCTTC
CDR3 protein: CASSLRGTEYGYTF

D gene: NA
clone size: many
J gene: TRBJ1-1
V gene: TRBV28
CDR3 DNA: TGTGCCAGCAGTTTACTGTACAACACTGAAGCTTTCTTT
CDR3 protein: CASSLLYNTEAFF

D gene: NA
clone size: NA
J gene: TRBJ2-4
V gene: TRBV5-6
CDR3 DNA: TGTGCCAGCAGCTCATCGTCAAGGGTAAACATTCAGTACTTC
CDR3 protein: CASSSSSRVNIQYF

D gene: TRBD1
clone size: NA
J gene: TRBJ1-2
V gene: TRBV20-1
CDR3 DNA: TGCAGTGCCGACAGGGGGGCCTATGGCTACACCTTC
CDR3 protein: CSADRGAYGYTF

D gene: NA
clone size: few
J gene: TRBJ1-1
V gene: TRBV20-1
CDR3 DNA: TGCAGTGCTAGAGCGGCTCCACGCACTGAAGCTTTCTTT
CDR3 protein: CSARAAPRTEAFF

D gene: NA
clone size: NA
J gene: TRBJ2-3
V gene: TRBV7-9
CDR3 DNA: TGTGCCAGCAGCGAGTGGGGAAGCAGCACAGATACGCAGTATTTT
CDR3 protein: CASSEWGSSTDTQYF

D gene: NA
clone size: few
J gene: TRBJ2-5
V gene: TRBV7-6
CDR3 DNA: TGTGCCAGCAGCCGAAGGGGGTTGAGTCCGGAGACCCAGTACTTC
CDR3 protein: CASSRRGLSPETQYF

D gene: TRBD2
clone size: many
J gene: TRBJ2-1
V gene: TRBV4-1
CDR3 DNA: TGCGCCAGCAGCCAAGTTGCTAGCGGAGCGGATGAGCAGTTCTTC
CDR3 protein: CASSQVASGADEQFF

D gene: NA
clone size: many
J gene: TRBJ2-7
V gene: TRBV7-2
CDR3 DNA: TGTGCCAGCAGCCCCCGTGGTGGACAGCCCTGGATGGAGCAGTACTTC
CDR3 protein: CASSPRGGQPWMEQYF

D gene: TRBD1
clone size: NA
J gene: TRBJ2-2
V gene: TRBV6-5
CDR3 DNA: TGTGCCAGCAGTTACAGGGGGCGATTGAGCACCGGGCAGCTGTTTTTT
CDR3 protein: CASSYRGRLSTGQLFF

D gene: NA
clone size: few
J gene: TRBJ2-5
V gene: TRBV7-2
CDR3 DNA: TGTGCCAGCAGCTTTGTCGACTTGCAAGAGACCCAGTACTTC
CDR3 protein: CASSFVDLQETQYF

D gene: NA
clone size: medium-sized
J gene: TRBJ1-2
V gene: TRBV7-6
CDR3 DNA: TGTGCCAGCAGCCTAGCCCCGACAACCCCGAACTATGGCTACACCTTC
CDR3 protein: CASSLAPTTPNYGYTF

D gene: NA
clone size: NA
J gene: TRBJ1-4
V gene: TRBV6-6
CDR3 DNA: TGTGCCAACGGACAGAATCAAAAACTGTTTTTT
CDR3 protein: CANGQNQKLFF

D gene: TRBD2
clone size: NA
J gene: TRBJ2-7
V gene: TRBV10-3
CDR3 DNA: TGTGCCATCGGGATAGCGGGGGACGAGCAGTACTTC
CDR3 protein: CAIGIAGDEQYF

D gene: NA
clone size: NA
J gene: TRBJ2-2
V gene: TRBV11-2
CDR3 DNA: TGTGCCAGCAGCTTCTTACGGGTCCACGGGGAGCTGTTTTTT
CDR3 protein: CASSFLRVHGELFF

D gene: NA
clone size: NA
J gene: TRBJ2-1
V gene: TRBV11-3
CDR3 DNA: TGTGCCAGCAGCTTAGAGGAGGGGTCAAACGAGCAGTTCTTC
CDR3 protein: CASSLEEGSNEQFF

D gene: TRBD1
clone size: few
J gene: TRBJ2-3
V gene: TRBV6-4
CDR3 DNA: TGTGCCAGCAGTGAAATAGGGGGCAGAGCAGATACGCAGTATTTT
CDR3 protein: CASSEIGGRADTQYF

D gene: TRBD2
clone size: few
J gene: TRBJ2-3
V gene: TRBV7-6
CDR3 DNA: TGTGCCAGCAGCTCCCTTATTAGCGGGGGTAGCACAGATACGCAGTATTTT
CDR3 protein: CASSSLISGGSTDTQYF

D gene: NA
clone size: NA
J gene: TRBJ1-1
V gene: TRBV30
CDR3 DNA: TGTGCCTGGAGTACGGGACGGCTTAACACTGAAGCTTTCTTT
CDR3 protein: CAWSTGRLNTEAFF

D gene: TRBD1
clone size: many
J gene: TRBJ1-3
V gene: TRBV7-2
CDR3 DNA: TGTGCCAGCAGCACCCGACAGGGACCCCCTGGAAACACCATATATTTT
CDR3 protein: CASSTRQGPPGNTIYF

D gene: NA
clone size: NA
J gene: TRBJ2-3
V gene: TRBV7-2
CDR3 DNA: TGTGCCAGCAGCGCAGCCGGTCTCGGTGGTCTGGATACGCAGTATTTT
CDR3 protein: CASSAAGLGGLDTQYF

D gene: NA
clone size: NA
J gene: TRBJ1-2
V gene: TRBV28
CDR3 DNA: TGTGCCAGCAGTTTTGATTCCCGCCTTAAACCAATACGAGACTATGGCTACACCTTC
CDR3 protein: CASSFDSRLKPIRDYGYTF

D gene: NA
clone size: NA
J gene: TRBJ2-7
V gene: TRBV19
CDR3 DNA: TGTGCCAGTAGTATAGAGGCAGGACAAAGCTACGAGCAGTACTTC
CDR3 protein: CASSIEAGQSYEQYF

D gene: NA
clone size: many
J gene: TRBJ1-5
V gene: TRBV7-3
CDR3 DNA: TGTGCCAGCAGCTCAAAGAGGACTAATCAGCCCCAGCATTTT
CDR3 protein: CASSSKRTNQPQHF

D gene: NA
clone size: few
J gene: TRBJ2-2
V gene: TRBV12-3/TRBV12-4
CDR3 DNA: TGTGCCAGCAGTTTTCCTCAGTACACCGGGGAGCTGTTTTTT
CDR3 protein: CASSFPQYTGELFF

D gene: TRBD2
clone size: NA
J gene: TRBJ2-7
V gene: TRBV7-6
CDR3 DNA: TGTGCCAGCAGCTTACCAGCGGGGGGTCTCTACGAGCAGCACTTC
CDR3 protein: CASSLPAGGLYEQHF

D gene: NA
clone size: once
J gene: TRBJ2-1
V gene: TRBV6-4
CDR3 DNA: TGTGCCAGCGGTGAGACTAGCTACAATGAGCAGTTCTTC
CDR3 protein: CASGETSYNEQFF

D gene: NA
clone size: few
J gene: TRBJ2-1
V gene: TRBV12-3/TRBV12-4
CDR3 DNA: TGTGCCAGCAGTTTAGACCGGGAGAGGCAGTTCTTC
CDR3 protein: CASSLDRERQFF

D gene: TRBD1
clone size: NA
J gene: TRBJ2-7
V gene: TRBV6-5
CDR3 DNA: TGTGCCAGCACCCCGACAGGGGTAGGCTACGAGCAGTACTTC
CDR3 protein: CASTPTGVGYEQYF

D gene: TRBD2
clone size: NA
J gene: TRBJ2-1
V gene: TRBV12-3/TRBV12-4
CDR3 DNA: TGTGCCAGCAGTACGCTAGCGGGAGGGCCGGGCAATGAGCAGTTCTTC
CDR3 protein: CASSTLAGGPGNEQFF

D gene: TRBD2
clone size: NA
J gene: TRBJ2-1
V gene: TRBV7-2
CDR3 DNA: TGTGCCAGCAGCATGACTAGCGGAGACTACAATGAGCAGTTCTTC
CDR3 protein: CASSMTSGDYNEQFF

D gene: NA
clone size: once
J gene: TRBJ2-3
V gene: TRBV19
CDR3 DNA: TGTGCCAGTAGTGACCCGGGACGAGGCACAGATACGCAGTATTTT
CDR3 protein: CASSDPGRGTDTQYF